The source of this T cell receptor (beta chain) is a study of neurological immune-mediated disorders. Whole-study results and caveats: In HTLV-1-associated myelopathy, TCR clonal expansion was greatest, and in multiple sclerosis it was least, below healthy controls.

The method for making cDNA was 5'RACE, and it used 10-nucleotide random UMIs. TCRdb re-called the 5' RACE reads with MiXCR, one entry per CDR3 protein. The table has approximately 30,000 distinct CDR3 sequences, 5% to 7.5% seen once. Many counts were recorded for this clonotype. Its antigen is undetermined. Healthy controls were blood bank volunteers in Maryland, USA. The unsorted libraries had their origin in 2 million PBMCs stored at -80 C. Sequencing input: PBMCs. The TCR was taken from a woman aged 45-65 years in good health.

The CDR3 reads CASSAMGGNQPQHF. CDR3 nucleotide sequence: TGTGCCAGCAGTGCCATGGGGGGCAATCAGCCCCAGCATTTT. The V call is TRBV9, the J call TRBJ1-5; possible D gene TRBD1, 5 bases. This CDR3 contains 14 residues. Looked up from germline, CDR1 is SGDLS and CDR2 is YYNGEE. Trimming took off 5 bases at V and 2 bases at J, with 11 bases between the two ends.